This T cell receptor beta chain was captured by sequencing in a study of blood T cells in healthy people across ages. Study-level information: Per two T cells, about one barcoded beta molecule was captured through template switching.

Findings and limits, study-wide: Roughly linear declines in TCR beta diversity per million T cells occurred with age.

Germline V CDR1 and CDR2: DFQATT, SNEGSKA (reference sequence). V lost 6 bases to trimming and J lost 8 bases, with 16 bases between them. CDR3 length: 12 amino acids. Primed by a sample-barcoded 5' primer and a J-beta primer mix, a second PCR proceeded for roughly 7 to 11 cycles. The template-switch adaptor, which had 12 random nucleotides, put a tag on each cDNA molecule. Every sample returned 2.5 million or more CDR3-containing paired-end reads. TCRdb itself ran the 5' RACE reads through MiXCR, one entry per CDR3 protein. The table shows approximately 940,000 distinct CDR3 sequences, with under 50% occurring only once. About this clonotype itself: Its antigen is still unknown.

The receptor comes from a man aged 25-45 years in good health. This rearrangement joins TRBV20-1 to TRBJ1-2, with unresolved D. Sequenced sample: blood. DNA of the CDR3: TGCAGTGCCGACTCGCATTCGGGCGGCTACACCTTC. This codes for CSADSHSGGYTF.